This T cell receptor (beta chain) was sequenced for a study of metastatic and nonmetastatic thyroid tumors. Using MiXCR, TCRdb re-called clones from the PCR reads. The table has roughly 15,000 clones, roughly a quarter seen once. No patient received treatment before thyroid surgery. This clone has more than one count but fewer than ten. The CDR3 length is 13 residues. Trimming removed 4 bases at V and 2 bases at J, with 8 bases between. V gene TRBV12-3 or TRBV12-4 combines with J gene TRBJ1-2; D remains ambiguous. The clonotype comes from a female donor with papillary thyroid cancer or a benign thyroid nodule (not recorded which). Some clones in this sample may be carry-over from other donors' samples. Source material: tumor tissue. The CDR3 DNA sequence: TGTGCCAGCAGTTCGAACCGCAACTATGGCTACACCTTC. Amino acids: CASSSNRNYGYTF.